This TCR beta chain was sequenced during a study of T cells in Graves' hyperthyroidism and ophthalmopathy. General observations from the study: With a median lead of about six months before onset, the model predicted ophthalmopathy. Using 13 V-J features, a model discriminated ophthalmopathy from stable hyperthyroidism.

Trimming removed 4 bases from V and 4 bases from J; junction bases left unmatched: 9. This CDR3 has 16 amino acids. CDR1 and CDR2 (germline): MDHEN, SYDVKM. The investigators amplified TCR beta CDR3 regions from RNA transcripts. The study used the HTBI primer set for a first-round RT-PCR of the TCR CDR3. TCRdb reanalysed the multiplex PCR reads using MiXCR and keeps one entry per CDR3 protein. The sample carries about 320,000 distinct CDR3 sequences, around 16% recorded once. No progression to ophthalmopathy during 18 months of follow-up defined stable disease. To note about this clonotype: What it binds is not known.

The sample taken for sequencing was blood. The clonotype was recovered from a man aged 30-40 years with Graves' hyperthyroidism. The V call is TRBV28, the J call TRBJ1-2, with 10 bases identical to TRBD1. For the CDR3, the DNA is TGTGCCAGCAGTTCACCCACAGGACAGGGGGGCTATGGCTACACCTTC. Its protein is CASSSPTGQGGYGYTF.